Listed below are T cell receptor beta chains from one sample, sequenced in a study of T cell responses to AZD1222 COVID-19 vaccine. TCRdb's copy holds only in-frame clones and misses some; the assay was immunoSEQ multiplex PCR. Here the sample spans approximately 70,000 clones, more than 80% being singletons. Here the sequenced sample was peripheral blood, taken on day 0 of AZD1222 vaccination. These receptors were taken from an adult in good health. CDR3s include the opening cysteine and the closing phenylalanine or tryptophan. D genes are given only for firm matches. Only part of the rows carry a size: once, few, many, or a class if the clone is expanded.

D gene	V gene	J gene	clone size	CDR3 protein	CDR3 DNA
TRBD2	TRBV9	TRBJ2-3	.	CASSGNSGGANTQYF	TGTGCCAGCAGCGGGAATAGCGGGGGGGCGAATACGCAGTATTTT
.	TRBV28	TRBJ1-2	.	CASSSARRSYGYTF	TGTGCCAGCAGTTCGGCCAGGCGATCTTATGGCTACACCTTC
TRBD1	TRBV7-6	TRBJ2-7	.	CASSPLTRDRTYEQYF	TGTGCCAGCAGCCCCCTGACCCGGGACAGAACCTACGAGCAGTACTTC
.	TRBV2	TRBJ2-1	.	CASGGFRNEQFF	TGTGCCAGCGGCGGGTTTAGAAATGAGCAGTTCTTC
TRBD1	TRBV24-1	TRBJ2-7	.	CATPGTGGAYEQYF	TGTGCCACGCCCGGGACAGGGGGCGCGTACGAGCAGTACTTC
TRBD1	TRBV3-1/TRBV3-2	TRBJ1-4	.	CASCPGGPSREKLFF	TGTGCCAGCTGCCCAGGGGGCCCGTCTCGCGAAAAACTGTTTTTT
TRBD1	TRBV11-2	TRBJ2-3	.	CASSLVGTGGPTDTQYF	TGTGCCAGCAGCTTAGTCGGGACAGGGGGCCCCACAGATACGCAGTATTTT
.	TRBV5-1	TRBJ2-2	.	CASRVSTGELFF	TGCGCCAGCAGGGTCTCCACCGGGGAGCTGTTTTTT
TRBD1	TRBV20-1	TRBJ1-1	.	CSASGQGVQMNTEAFF	TGCAGTGCTAGTGGACAGGGGGTCCAAATGAACACTGAAGCTTTCTTT
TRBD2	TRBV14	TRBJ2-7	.	CASSQDSGTRDF	TGTGCCAGCAGCCAAGACTCCGGGACTAGAGACTTC
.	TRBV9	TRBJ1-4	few	CASNGGGGGEKLFF	TGTGCCAGCAACGGCGGTGGAGGGGGAGAAAAACTGTTTTTT
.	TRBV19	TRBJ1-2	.	CASSIHYGYTF	TGTGCCAGTAGTATACACTATGGCTACACCTTC
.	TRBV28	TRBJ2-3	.	CASVDRTSTDTQYF	TGTGCCAGCGTCGACAGGACTAGCACAGATACGCAGTATTTT
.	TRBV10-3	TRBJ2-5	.	CAISNQGRGETQYF	TGTGCCATCAGTAATCAGGGGCGAGGGGAGACCCAGTACTTC
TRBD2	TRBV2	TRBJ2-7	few	CASRGSTSGGTYEQYF	TGTGCCAGCAGGGGTTCGACTAGCGGGGGTACCTACGAGCAGTACTTC
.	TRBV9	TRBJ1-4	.	CASSVTEGVNEKLFF	TGTGCCAGCAGCGTAACTGAGGGGGTTAATGAAAAACTGTTTTTT
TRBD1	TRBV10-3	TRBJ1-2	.	CAISVEGAGGYTF	TGTGCCATCAGTGTAGAGGGGGCAGGGGGCTACACCTTC
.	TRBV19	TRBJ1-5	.	CASSIGGQPQHF	TGTGCCAGTAGTATTGGCGGTCAGCCCCAGCATTTT
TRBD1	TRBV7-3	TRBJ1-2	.	CASSLMGPGQGVSGYTF	TGTGCCAGCAGCTTAATGGGGCCGGGACAGGGGGTCTCTGGCTACACCTTC
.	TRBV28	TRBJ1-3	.	CASSSIEGNSGNTIYF	TGTGCCAGCAGTTCGATAGAGGGGAACTCTGGAAACACCATATATTTT
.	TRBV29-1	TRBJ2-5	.	CSVEGGFGRGQETQYF	TGCAGCGTTGAAGGGGGCTTTGGCCGTGGGCAAGAGACCCAGTACTTC
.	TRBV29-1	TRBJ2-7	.	CSVEVQDPIGEQYF	TGCAGCGTTGAAGTCCAGGACCCCATCGGCGAGCAGTACTTC
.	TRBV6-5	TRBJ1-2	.	CASIPGANYGYTF	TGTGCCAGCATACCCGGGGCGAACTATGGCTACACCTTC
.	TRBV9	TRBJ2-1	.	CASSPGQTSYNEQFF	TGTGCCAGCAGCCCAGGACAGACCTCCTACAATGAGCAGTTCTTC
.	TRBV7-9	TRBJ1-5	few	CASSFYSNQPQHF	TGTGCCAGCAGCTTTTATAGCAATCAGCCCCAGCATTTT
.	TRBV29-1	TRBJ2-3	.	CSVRPITDTQYF	TGCAGCGTTCGACCGATCACAGATACGCAGTATTTT
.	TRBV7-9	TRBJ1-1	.	CASSLNGNTEAFF	TGTGCCAGCAGCTTAAACGGTAACACTGAAGCTTTCTTT
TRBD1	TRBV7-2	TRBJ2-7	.	CASSSTTGWSYEQYF	TGTGCCAGCAGCTCAACGACAGGGTGGTCCTACGAGCAGTACTTC
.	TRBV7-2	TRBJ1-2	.	CASSLVRTANYGYTF	TGTGCCAGCAGCTTAGTCAGAACCGCCAACTATGGCTACACCTTC
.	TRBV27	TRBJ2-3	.	CASSLWVSDTQYF	TGTGCCAGCAGTTTATGGGTCTCAGATACGCAGTATTTT
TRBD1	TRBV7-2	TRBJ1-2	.	CASSLPGGSNYGYTF	TGTGCCAGCAGCTTACCAGGGGGCTCGAACTATGGCTACACCTTC
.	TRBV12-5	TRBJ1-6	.	CASGFGGNSPLHF	TGTGCTAGTGGTTTCGGTGGGAATTCACCCCTCCACTTT
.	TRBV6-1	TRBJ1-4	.	CASSEWPTDNEKLFF	TGTGCCAGCAGTGAGTGGCCAACAGATAATGAAAAGCTGTTTTTT
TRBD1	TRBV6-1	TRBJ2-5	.	CASSEGPGQGQETQYF	TGTGCCAGCAGTGAAGGCCCTGGACAGGGCCAAGAGACCCAGTACTTC
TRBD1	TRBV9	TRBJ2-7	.	CASNRGDNEQYF	TGTGCCAGCAACAGGGGAGACAACGAGCAGTACTTC
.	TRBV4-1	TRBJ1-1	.	CASSPRDWNTEAFF	TGCGCCAGCAGCCCCCGGGACTGGAACACTGAAGCTTTCTTT
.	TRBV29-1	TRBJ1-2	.	CSVEDRLQGSYTF	TGCAGCGTTGAAGATAGATTGCAGGGAAGCTACACCTTC
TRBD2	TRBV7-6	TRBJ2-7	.	CASSLETLAGGYEQYF	TGTGCCAGCAGCTTAGAGACTCTAGCGGGGGGGTACGAGCAGTACTTC
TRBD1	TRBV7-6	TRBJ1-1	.	CASSLRTGGGEAFF	TGTGCCAGCAGTTTGAGGACAGGGGGCGGGGAAGCTTTCTTT
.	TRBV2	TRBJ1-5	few	CASRKDTYSNQPQHF	TGTGCCAGCAGAAAAGACACGTATAGCAATCAGCCCCAGCATTTT
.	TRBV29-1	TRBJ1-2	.	CSASEVVYGYTF	TGCAGCGCCTCGGAAGTTGTCTATGGCTACACCTTC
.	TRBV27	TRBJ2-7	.	CASSLSYRVPYEQYF	TGTGCCAGCAGTTTAAGTTACAGGGTCCCCTACGAGCAGTACTTC
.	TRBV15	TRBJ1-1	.	CATSRVQGLDTEAFF	TGTGCCACCAGCAGAGTTCAAGGGTTGGACACTGAAGCTTTCTTT
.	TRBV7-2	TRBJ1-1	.	CASSLSRVNTEAFF	TGTGCCAGCAGCTTGAGCAGGGTGAACACTGAAGCTTTCTTT
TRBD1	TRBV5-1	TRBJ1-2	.	CASSLGDRNYGYTF	TGCGCCAGCAGCTTGGGGGACAGGAACTATGGCTACACCTTC
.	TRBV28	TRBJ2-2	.	CASSLLAENTGELFF	TGTGCCAGCAGTTTATTAGCAGAAAACACCGGGGAGCTGTTTTTT
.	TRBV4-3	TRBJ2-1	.	CASSTSLAGQGSEQFF	TGCGCCAGCAGCACATCCCTAGCGGGACAGGGGAGCGAGCAGTTCTTC
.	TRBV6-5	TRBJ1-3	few	CASRRELLSGNTIYF	TGTGCCAGCAGGAGGGAGTTGCTCTCTGGAAACACCATATATTTT
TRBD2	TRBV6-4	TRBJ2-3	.	CASSEAGGTDTQYF	TGTGCCAGCAGTGAAGCGGGAGGCACAGATACGCAGTATTTT
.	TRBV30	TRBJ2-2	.	CAWRSPNTGELFF	TGTGCCTGGAGGAGCCCGAACACCGGGGAGCTGTTTTTT
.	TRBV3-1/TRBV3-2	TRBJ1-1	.	CASSQEKVEAFF	TGTGCCAGCAGCCAAGAAAAAGTTGAAGCTTTCTTT
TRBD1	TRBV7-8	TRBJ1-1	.	CASSLGDSIEAFF	TGTGCCAGCAGCTTAGGGGACAGTATTGAAGCTTTCTTT
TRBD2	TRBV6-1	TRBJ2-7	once	CASSVREGTSGRAHEQYF	TGTGCCAGCAGTGTTAGGGAAGGGACTAGCGGGAGGGCCCACGAGCAGTACTTC